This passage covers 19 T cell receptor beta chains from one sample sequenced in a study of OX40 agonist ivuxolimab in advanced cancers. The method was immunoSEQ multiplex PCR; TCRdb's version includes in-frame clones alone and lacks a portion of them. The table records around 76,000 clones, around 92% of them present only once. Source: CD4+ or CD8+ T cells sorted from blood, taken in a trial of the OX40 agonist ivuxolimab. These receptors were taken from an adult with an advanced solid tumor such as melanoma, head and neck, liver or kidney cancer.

CDR3 nucleotides: TGTGCCAGCAGCGAAACAGGGGCCTATGGCTACACCTTC. Amino acid sequence: CASSETGAYGYTF. The chain carries TRBV5-6 and TRBJ1-2; 7 bases map to TRBD1. With V trimmed by 4 bases and J by 4 bases, 4 bases remained unmatched. Germline CDR1 is SGHDT and CDR2 is YYEEEE. This CDR3 is built from 13 residues.

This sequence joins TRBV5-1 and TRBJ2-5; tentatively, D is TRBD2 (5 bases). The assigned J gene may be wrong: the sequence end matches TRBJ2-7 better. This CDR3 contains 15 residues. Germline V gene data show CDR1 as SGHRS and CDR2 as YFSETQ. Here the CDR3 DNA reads TGCGCCAGCAGCTTGGTCGGACTTGCCTCCTACGAGCAGTACTTC. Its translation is CASSLVGLASYEQYF.

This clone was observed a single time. DNA of the CDR3: TGCAGTGCTACGGAACGGGAAAAACTGTTTTTT. The encoded protein is CSATEREKLFF. The rearrangement links TRBV20-1 to TRBJ1-4; D call uncertain. Per the germline V gene, CDR1 is DFQATT and CDR2 is SNEGSKA (reference sequence). This CDR3 is 11 amino acids long. The germline V and J ends were trimmed by 4 bases and 8 bases, with 8 bases remaining between them.

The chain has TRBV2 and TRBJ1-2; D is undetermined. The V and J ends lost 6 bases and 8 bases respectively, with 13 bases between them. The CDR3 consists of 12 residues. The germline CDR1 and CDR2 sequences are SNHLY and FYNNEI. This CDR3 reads CASSLVAQGYTF. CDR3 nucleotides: TGTGCCAGCAGCCTCGTAGCACAGGGCTACACCTTC.

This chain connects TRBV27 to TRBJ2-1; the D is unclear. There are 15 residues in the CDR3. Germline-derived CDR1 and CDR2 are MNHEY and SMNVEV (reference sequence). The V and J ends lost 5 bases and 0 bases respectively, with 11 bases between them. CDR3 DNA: TGTGCCAGCAGTCTACACCCGAGCTCCTACAATGAGCAGTTCTTC. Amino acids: CASSLHPSSYNEQFF.

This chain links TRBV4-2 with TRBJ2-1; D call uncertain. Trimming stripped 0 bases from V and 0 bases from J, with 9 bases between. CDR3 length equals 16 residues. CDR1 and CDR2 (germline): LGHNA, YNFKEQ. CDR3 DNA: TGTGCCAGCAGCCAAGAGATAACTGCCTCCTACAATGAGCAGTTCTTC. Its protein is CASSQEITASYNEQFF.

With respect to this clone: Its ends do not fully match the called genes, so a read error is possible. The CDR3 DNA reads TGTGCCAGCAGCCCGTACCCCACCGAGGAGTACTTC. It yields the protein CASSPYPTEEYF. The chain links TRBV7-8 to TRBJ2-7, with D hard to call. The CDR3 covers 12 residues. Germline CDR1 reads SGHVS; CDR2 reads FQNEAQ.

The CDR3 spells CASSLPGPQEQETQYF. The DNA of the CDR3 is TGTGCCAGCAGTTTGCCGGGACCCCAGGAGCAAGAGACCCAGTACTTC. The V gene is TRBV27, the J gene TRBJ2-5; D might be TRBD1 or TRBD2, each matching 5 bases. Germline loops: CDR1 MNHEY, CDR2 SMNVEV (reference sequence). V was pared by 3 bases and J by 2 bases, with 16 bases between. The CDR3 spans 16 residues.

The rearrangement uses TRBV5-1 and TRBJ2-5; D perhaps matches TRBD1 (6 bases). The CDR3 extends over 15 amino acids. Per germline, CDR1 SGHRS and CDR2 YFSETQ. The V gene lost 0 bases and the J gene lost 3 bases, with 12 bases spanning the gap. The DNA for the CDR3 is TGCGCCAGCAGCTTGGCCCAGGGGAGAGAAGAGACCCAGTACTTC. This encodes CASSLAQGREETQYF.

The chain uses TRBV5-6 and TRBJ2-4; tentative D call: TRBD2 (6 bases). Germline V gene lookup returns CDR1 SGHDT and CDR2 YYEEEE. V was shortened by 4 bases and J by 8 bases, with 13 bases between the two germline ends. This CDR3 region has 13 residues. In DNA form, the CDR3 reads TGTGCCAGCAGCCGTCCCGGAGGGGACATTCAGTACTTC. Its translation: CASSRPGGDIQYF. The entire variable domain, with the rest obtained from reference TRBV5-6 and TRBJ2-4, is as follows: DAGVTQSPTHLIKTRGQQVTLRCSPKSGHDTVSWYQQALGQGPQFIFQYYEEEERQRGNFPDRFSGHQFPNYSSELNVNALLLGDSALYLCASSRPGGDIQYFGAGTRLSVL.

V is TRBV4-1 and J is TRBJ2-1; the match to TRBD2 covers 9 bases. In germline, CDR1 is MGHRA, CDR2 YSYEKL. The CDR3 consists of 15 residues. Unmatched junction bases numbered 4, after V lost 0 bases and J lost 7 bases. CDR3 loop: CASSQDLAGVNEQFF. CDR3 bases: TGCGCCAGCAGCCAAGATTTAGCGGGAGTGAATGAGCAGTTCTTC.

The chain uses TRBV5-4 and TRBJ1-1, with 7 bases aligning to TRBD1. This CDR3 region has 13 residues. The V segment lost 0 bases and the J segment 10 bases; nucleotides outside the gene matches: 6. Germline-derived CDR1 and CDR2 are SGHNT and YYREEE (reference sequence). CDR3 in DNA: TGTGCCAGCAGCTTGGATTCAGGGGGTATAGCTTTCTTT. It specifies CASSLDSGGIAFF.

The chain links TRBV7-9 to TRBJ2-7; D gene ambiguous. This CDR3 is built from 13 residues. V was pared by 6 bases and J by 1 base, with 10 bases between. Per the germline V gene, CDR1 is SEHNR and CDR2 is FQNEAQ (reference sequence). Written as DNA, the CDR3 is TGTGCCAGCAGGTCTAAGGGTTCCTACGAGCAGTACTTC. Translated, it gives CASRSKGSYEQYF.

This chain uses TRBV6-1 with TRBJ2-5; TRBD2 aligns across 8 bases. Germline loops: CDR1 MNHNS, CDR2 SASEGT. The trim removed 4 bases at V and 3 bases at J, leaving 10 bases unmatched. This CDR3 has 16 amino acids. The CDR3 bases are TGTGCCAGCAGTGGAATACCGGGACTAGGTAAAGAGACCCAGTACTTC. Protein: CASSGIPGLGKETQYF.

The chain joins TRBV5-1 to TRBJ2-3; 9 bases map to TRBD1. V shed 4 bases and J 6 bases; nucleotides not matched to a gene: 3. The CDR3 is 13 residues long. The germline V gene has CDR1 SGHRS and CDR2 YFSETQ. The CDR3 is CASSPDRGDTQYF. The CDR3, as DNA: TGCGCCAGCAGCCCGGACAGGGGTGATACGCAGTATTTT.

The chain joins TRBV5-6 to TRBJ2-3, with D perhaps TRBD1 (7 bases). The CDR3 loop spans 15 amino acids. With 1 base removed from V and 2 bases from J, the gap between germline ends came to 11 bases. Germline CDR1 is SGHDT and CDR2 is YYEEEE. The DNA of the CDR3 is TGTGCCAGCAGCTTGAGGAGGGGGCTCACAGATACGCAGTATTTT. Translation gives CASSLRRGLTDTQYF.

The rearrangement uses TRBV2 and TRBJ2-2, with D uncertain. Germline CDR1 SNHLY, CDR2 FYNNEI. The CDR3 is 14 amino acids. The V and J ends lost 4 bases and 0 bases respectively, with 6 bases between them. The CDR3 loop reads CASSGDANTGELFF. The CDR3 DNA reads TGTGCCAGCAGTGGGGATGCGAACACCGGGGAGCTGTTTTTT. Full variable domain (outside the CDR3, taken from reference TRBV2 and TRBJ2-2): EPEVTQTPSHQVTQMGQEVILRCVPISNHLYFYWYRQILGQKVEFLVSFYNNEISEKSEIFDDQFSVERPDGSNFTLKIRSTKLEDSAMYFCASSGDANTGELFFGEGSRLTVL.

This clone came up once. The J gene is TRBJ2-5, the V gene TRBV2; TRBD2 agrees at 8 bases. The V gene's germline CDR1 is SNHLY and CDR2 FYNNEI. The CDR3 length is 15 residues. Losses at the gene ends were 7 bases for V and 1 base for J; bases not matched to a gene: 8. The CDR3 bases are TGTGCCAGCACCCCCCAAGCGGGGGCCCAAGAGACCCAGTACTTC. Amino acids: CASTPQAGAQETQYF.

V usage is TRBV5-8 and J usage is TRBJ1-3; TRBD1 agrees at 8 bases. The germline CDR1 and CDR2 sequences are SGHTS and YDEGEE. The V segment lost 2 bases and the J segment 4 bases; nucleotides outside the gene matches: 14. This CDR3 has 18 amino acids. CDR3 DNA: TGTGCCAGCAGCTTCGTAACGGGTGGGACAGGAGGAGGAAACACCATATATTTT. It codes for CASSFVTGGTGGGNTIYF. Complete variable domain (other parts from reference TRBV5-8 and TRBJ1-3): EAGVTQSPTHLIKTRGQQATLRCSPISGHTSVYWYQQALGLGLQFLLWYDEGEERNRGNFPPRFSGRQFPNYSSELNVNALELEDSALYLCASSFVTGGTGGGNTIYFGEGSWLTVV.